The subject of this entry is one T cell receptor (beta chain). The CDR3 is 15 residues long. Germline values: CDR1 SGHTA, CDR2 FQGNSA. V lost 3 bases and J lost 0, with 12 bases in between. The data derive from a study of technical replicates of blood from a few donors. Profiling relied on immunoSEQ multiplex PCR, and the TCRdb table lists in-frame clones only, not all of them. Among 65,000 to 90,000 clones, 95% to 98% were seen once, and the ten largest hold around 0.22%. The receptor comes from a human donor in good health. The V and J genes are TRBV7-2 and TRBJ2-7, with a tentative D call TRBD2 (6 bases). Sequencing was carried out using T cells isolated from PBMCs. CDR3 sequence reads: CASSFDGLSSYEQYF. The CDR3 region has the DNA TGTGCCAGCAGCTTTGATGGACTAAGCTCCTACGAGCAGTACTTC.